Presented here are 20 T cell receptor beta chains from one specimen sequenced in a study of response to subunit inactivated influenza vaccine. TCRdb reprocessed the RT-PCR reads via MiXCR and lists one record per CDR3 protein. The table includes about 700,000 distinct CDR3 sequences, roughly 14% detected once. Sequencing was performed on PBMCs from blood, taken approximately 15 days before vaccination. The receptors derive from a man between 50 and 59 years old who received an inactivated influenza vaccine.

The gene calls are TRBV4-3 and TRBJ2-1; 9 nucleotides align to TRBD2. After removal of 1 base from V and 6 bases from J, the junction contained 7 bases not matched to a gene. The CDR3 extends over 16 amino acids. The V gene's germline CDR1 is LGHNA and CDR2 YSLEER. CDR3 nucleotides: TGCGCCAGCAGCCAAGGTGCGGGGGGGCCCTCCAATGAGCAGTTCTTC. This encodes CASSQGAGGPSNEQFF.

In its sample, this clonotype was seen many times. The chain is built from TRBV29-1 and TRBJ2-3, with D unclear. The germline V gene encodes CDR1 SQVTM and CDR2 ANQGSEA. The CDR3 extends over 15 amino acids. V was trimmed by 3 bases and J by 5 bases, leaving 18 bases between them. CDR3 nucleotide sequence: TGCAGCGTTGATAGTTGGTGGGATTCTTTAGATACGCAGTATTTT. Translating gives CSVDSWWDSLDTQYF.

Only a few counts were recorded for this clonotype. The V and J genes are TRBV13 and TRBJ2-2, with D perhaps TRBD1 (6 bases). The V end was cut by 4 bases, the J end by 3 bases, with 12 bases between. The CDR3 covers 15 residues. CDR1 and CDR2 (germline): PRHDT, FYEKMQ (reference sequence). The CDR3 region has the DNA TGTGCCAGCAGCTCACAGGGCACGTACACCGGGGAGCTGTTTTTT. This sequence encodes CASSSQGTYTGELFF.

J is TRBJ2-1 and V is TRBV7-2; D call uncertain. Trimming cost V 1 base and J 10 bases, with 14 bases left between them. The CDR3 totals 14 residues. The V gene's germline CDR1 is SGHTA and CDR2 FQGNSA. Here the CDR3 reads CASSLGYSPQEQFF. CDR3 DNA sequence: TGTGCCAGCAGCTTAGGGTACTCACCGCAGGAGCAGTTCTTC.

This clonotype came up a few times. The CDR3 sequence: CASSPIIYNEQFF. CDR3 sequence (DNA): TGTGCCAGCAGCCCTATAATCTACAATGAGCAGTTCTTC. The chain employs TRBV7-2 and TRBJ2-1; D remains ambiguous. V was shortened by 5 bases and J by 3 bases, with 8 bases between the two germline ends. CDR1 is SGHTA and CDR2 is FQGNSA in the germline V gene. The length of the CDR3 is 13 residues.

This rearrangement joins TRBV10-3 to TRBJ2-5, with 7 bases identical to TRBD2. From germline, CDR1 is ENHRY and CDR2 SYGVKD. The CDR3 loop spans 16 amino acids. V trimming: 6 bases; J trimming: 4 bases; junction bases outside the gene matches: 14. CDR3 bases: TGTGCCATCAGAGCTCCGACTAGATGGGGGGGAGAGACCCAGTACTTC. Residues: CAIRAPTRWGGETQYF.

This sequence joins TRBV7-9 and TRBJ2-2; D possibly matches TRBD1 or TRBD2 (6 bases each). Per germline, CDR1 SEHNR and CDR2 FQNEAQ (reference sequence). The V gene lost 2 bases and the J gene lost 4 bases, with 14 bases spanning the gap. This CDR3 is built from 16 residues. CDR3 nucleotides: TGTGCCAGCAGCTTAAGTAGAGGGGGAGGCACCGGGGAGCTGTTTTTT. It encodes CASSLSRGGGTGELFF.

This clonotype was recorded many times. The rearrangement joins TRBV2 to TRBJ2-5, with 8 bases identical to TRBD1. Germline trimming cut 5 bases from V and 6 bases from J; bases unmatched to any gene: 14. CDR1 is SNHLY, CDR2 FYNNEI, per germline. This CDR3 has 16 amino acids. CDR3 loop: CASSRIGARGLKTQYF. The CDR3 nucleotides are TGTGCCAGCAGTCGAATAGGGGCCAGGGGGCTGAAGACCCAGTACTTC.

In the case of this clonotype: Possible read error: a much larger clone is one base away. The chain is built from TRBV20-1 and TRBJ1-1; D remains unclear. This CDR3 comprises 16 residues. Deletions cut 6 bases from V and 3 bases from J, with 23 bases between. Germline CDR1 is DFQATT and CDR2 is SNEGSKA (reference sequence). CDR3 sequence: CSANEYLGADDTEAFF. The DNA of the CDR3 is TGCAGTGCCAACGAATATTTGGGAGCGGATGACACTGAAGCTTTCTTT.

This clonotype was found a few times. The genes are TRBV6-2 or TRBV6-3 and TRBJ2-1, with TRBD2 matching 7 bases. V trimming: 6 bases; J trimming: 3 bases; junction bases outside the gene matches: 17. The CDR3 consists of 18 residues. Per the germline V gene, CDR1 is MNHEY and CDR2 is SVGEGT. DNA of the CDR3: TGTGCCAGCAGCCCGCGGGAGTGGGTTCCGCTAGACTACAATGAGCAGTTCTTC. Protein sequence: CASSPREWVPLDYNEQFF.

V usage is TRBV11-1 and J usage is TRBJ1-1; no clear D. V lost 3 bases and J lost 0, with 8 bases in between. CDR1 is SGHAT, CDR2 FQDESV, per germline (reference sequence). The CDR3 runs to 14 residues. The CDR3 here is CASSFHPLNTEAFF. The CDR3 nucleotides read TGTGCCAGCAGCTTCCATCCACTGAACACTGAAGCTTTCTTT. Variable domain in full (rest from reference TRBV11-1 and TRBJ1-1): EAEVAQSPRYKITEKSQAVAFWCDPISGHATLYWYRQILGQGPELLVQFQDESVVDDSQLPKDRFSAERLKGVDSTLKIQPAELGDSAMYLCASSFHPLNTEAFFGQGTRLTVV.

This clonotype was detected only a few times. The chain joins TRBV24-1 to TRBJ2-1, with 9 bases that match TRBD1. V gave up 6 bases and J gave up 5 bases; unmatched junction bases: 7. CDR3 length: 15 residues. The germline V gene has CDR1 KGHDR and CDR2 SFDVKD. The chain's CDR3 is CATSHLGQGDNEQFF. DNA for the CDR3: TGTGCCACCAGTCACCTGGGACAGGGAGACAATGAGCAGTTCTTC.

This clonotype was picked up many times. The chain carries TRBV6-1 and TRBJ2-3, with D unclear. Germline CDR1 reads MNHNS; CDR2 reads SASEGT. V lost 6 bases, J lost 0 bases, and 7 bases lay in between. The CDR3 has 13 amino acids. The CDR3 DNA follows: TGTGCCAGCAGAAAGCCAAGCACAGATACGCAGTATTTT. Translating gives CASRKPSTDTQYF.

The chain links TRBV4-3 to TRBJ2-3; D gene ambiguous. The germline V gene encodes CDR1 LGHNA and CDR2 YSLEER. The CDR3 extends over 14 amino acids. Between the trimmed V and J ends, which lost 0 bases and 2 bases, there was a span of 6 bases. CDR3 nucleotides: TGCGCCAGCAGCCAAGATCCACTCACAGATACGCAGTATTTT. As protein: CASSQDPLTDTQYF.

On this clonotype: A much larger clone differs from this one at a single base, so this may be a read error. The gene calls are TRBV9 and TRBJ2-3; D is ambiguous. The CDR3 totals 12 residues. The V end was cut by 3 bases, the J end by 2 bases, with 4 bases between. CDR1 and CDR2 (germline): SGDLS, YYNGEE. CDR3 coding DNA: TGTGCCAGCAGCGCCCACACAGATACGCAGTATTTT. It yields the protein CASSAHTDTQYF.

This clonotype was picked up a small number of times. The chain recombines TRBV7-2 with TRBJ1-6; D remains ambiguous. Between the trimmed V and J ends, which lost 1 base and 8 bases, there was a span of 15 bases. The CDR3 runs 16 residues. Per germline, CDR1 SGHTA and CDR2 FQGNSA. CDR3 loop: CASSLETTSADSPLHF. In nucleotides, the CDR3 is TGTGCCAGCAGCTTAGAAACTACTTCGGCGGATTCACCCCTCCACTTT.

The rearrangement links TRBV11-3 to TRBJ2-5; tentative D call: TRBD1 (6 bases). Trimming removed 5 bases from V and 5 bases from J, with 12 bases in between. Looked up from germline, CDR1 is SGHNT and CDR2 is YENEEA. The CDR3 sequence is 13 residues long. CDR3 loop: CASSAQGAETQYF. As DNA, the CDR3 is TGTGCCAGCAGCGCACAGGGAGCGGAGACCCAGTACTTC.

This clonotype has only a few counts. The rearrangement links TRBV15 to TRBJ2-3; 11 bases line up with TRBD2. Germline trimming cut 0 bases from V and 2 bases from J; bases unmatched to any gene: 7. The CDR3 is 18 amino acids. Germline V lookup: CDR1 LNHNV, CDR2 YYDKDF (reference sequence). The CDR3 region is CATSRDLASGGHTDTQYF. Here the CDR3 DNA reads TGTGCCACCAGCAGAGATCTGGCTAGCGGGGGGCACACAGATACGCAGTATTTT.

This clonotype has only a few counts. V is TRBV5-1 and J is TRBJ2-1; possibly TRBD2 for D (6 bases). The germline V and J ends were trimmed by 4 bases and 5 bases, with 13 bases remaining between them. This CDR3 has 14 amino acids. CDR1 and CDR2 from the germline V gene are SGHRS and YFSETQ. CDR3: CASSPGDSHNEQFF. In DNA form, the CDR3 reads TGCGCCAGCAGCCCTGGGGACTCTCACAATGAGCAGTTCTTC.

The rearrangement uses TRBV19 and TRBJ1-6; no firm D call. The V gene's germline CDR1 is LNHDA and CDR2 SQIVND (reference sequence). V was clipped by 6 bases and J by 9 bases, with 18 bases between them. The CDR3 runs to 15 residues. The CDR3 loop is CASRKQVGDGSPLHF. The CDR3, as DNA: TGTGCCAGTAGAAAGCAGGTGGGTGATGGTTCACCCCTCCACTTT.